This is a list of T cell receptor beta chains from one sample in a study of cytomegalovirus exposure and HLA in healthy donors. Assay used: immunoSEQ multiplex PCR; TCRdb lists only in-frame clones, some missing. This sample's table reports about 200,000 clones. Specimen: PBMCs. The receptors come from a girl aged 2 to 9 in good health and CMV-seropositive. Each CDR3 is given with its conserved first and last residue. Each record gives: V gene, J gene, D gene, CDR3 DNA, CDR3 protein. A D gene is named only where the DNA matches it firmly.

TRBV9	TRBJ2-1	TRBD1	TGTGCCAGCAGCGTAGCCGGGACAGGGTCCTACAATGAGCAGTTCTTC	CASSVAGTGSYNEQFF
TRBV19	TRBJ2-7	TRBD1	TGTGTCAGTAGTGCAAACAGGGGATCTACCTACGAGCAGTACTTC	CVSSANRGSTYEQYF
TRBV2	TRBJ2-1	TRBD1	TGTGCCAGCAGTGGGACAGGAAGCTCCTACAATGAGCAGTTCTTC	CASSGTGSSYNEQFF
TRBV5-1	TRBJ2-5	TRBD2	TGCGCCAGCAGCTTGTTAACTAGCGGGAGGGGGGACCAAGAGACCCAGTACTTC	CASSLLTSGRGDQETQYF
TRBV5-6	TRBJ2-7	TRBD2	TGTGCCAGCAGCTTCGGGACTAGCGGACTAAATAAGAACGAGCAGTACTTC	CASSFGTSGLNKNEQYF
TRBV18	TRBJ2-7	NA	TGTGCCAGCTCACCCCGGGGAGGCGAGCAGTACTTC	CASSPRGGEQYF
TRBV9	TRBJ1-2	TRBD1	TGTGCCAGCAGCGTGGGACAGGGGGAGGATGGCTACACCTTC	CASSVGQGEDGYTF
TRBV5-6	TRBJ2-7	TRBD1	TGTGCCAGCAGCGGGACCGGGACAGGGGTCTCCTACGAGCAGTACTTC	CASSGTGTGVSYEQYF
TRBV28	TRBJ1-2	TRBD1	TGTGCCAGCAGTTCCAGGGGGCAGAGCTATGGCTACACCTTC	CASSSRGQSYGYTF
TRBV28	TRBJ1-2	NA	TGTGCCAGCAGTTTTGGGGGGGAGGTCTATGGCTACACCTTC	CASSFGGEVYGYTF
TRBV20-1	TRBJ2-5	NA	TGCAGTGCTAGAGATCAGGCGACCCAGTACTTC	CSARDQATQYF
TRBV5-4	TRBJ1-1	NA	TGTGCCAGCAGAGGAGGATCTGAAGCTTTCTTT	CASRGGSEAFF
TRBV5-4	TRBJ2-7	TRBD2	TGTGCCAGCAGCTTGGGGATTTCTAGCGGGAGTTACGAGCAGTACTTC	CASSLGISSGSYEQYF
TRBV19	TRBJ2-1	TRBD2	TGTGCCAGTAGTATCGGGGGGAAACAAGAGCAGTTCTTC	CASSIGGKQEQFF
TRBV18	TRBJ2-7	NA	TGTGCCAGCTCACCACCCGCGGGGCAGAACTACGAGCAGTACTTC	CASSPPAGQNYEQYF
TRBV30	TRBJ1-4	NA	TGTGCCTGGAGTGCGTACAGGGACGACGAAAAACTGTTTTTT	CAWSAYRDDEKLFF
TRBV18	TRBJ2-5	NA	TGTGCCAGCTCACCGGACGGGACTCTTGGGGAGACCCAGTACTTC	CASSPDGTLGETQYF
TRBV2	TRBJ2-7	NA	TGTGCCAGCTGGGTTAGCGTGTACGAGCAGTACTTC	CASWVSVYEQYF
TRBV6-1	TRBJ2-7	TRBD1	TGTGCCAGCAGTGGTTGGACAGGGCAAAAAGCGCGAGAGCAGTACTTC	CASSGWTGQKAREQYF
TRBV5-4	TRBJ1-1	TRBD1	TGTGCCAGCAGGTTTGCCCGGGACAGCTTGAACACTGAAGCTTTCTTT	CASRFARDSLNTEAFF
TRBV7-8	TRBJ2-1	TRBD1	TGTGCCAGCAGCCAACTTCATCGGCAAAGAGGCAGGGGGTACAATGAGCAGTTCTTC	CASSQLHRQRGRGYNEQFF
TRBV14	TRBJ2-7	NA	TGTGCCAGCAGCCAAGCTTGGGGGCTCGGACCCTACGAGCAGTACTTC	CASSQAWGLGPYEQYF
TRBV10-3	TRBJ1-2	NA	TGTGCCATCAGTGAAAGAGGAGCTGACTATGGCCACACCTTC	CAISERGADYGHTF
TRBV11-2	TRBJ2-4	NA	TGTGCCAGCAGCTTAATCCCGATCGGGACCAAAAACATTCAGTACTTC	CASSLIPIGTKNIQYF
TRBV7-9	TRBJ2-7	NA	TGTGCCAGCAGCTTAGTTGGGGCGTCGTACGAGCAGTACTTC	CASSLVGASYEQYF
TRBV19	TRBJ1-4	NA	TGTGCCAGTAGCCTCGGAGGGGCAGCTGAAAAACTGTTTTTT	CASSLGGAAEKLFF
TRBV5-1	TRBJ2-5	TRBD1	TGCGCCAGCAGCTTGGACCAGGGGGCCGAGACCCAGTACTTC	CASSLDQGAETQYF
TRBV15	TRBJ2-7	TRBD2	TGTGCCACCAGCAAAGCCGGGACTACCTCCTACGAGCAGTACTTC	CATSKAGTTSYEQYF
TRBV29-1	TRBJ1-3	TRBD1	TGCAGCGCCGGGACAGGGGCTGGAAACACCATATATTTT	CSAGTGAGNTIYF